The subject of this entry is one T cell receptor (beta chain). TCRdb keeps only in-frame clones here, not all; method: immunoSEQ multiplex PCR. The profile covers 140,000 to 150,000 clones, with 85% to 90% appearing a single time and roughly 37% taken by the ten largest. The data are from a study of blood T cell repertoires in COVID-19. Study-wide context: Acute and convalescent COVID-19 samples came from the United States, Italy and Spain.

The CDR3 runs 15 residues. Trimming left V 8 bases short and J 0 bases short, with 15 bases between. The germline gives CDR1 KGHSH, CDR2 LQKENI. Sequencing input: peripheral blood. V gene TRBV18 combines with J gene TRBJ2-3, with D possibly TRBD1 on 5 matching bases. The receptor was isolated from a man aged 50 to 59 who had recovered from COVID-19. The CDR3 here is CASHLDRPSTDTQYF. CDR3 DNA: TGTGCCAGCCACCTCGACAGACCTAGCACAGATACGCAGTATTTT.